The rows below give T cell receptor delta chains drawn from one sample of a study of gamma-delta chains in newborns, infants, children. TCRdb reanalysed the reads with CATT. The sample holds some 11,000 delta-chain clones, about 3.5% seen once. Sequencing was carried out using blood. These receptors came from a child who was a newborn, infant or young child, either healthy, febrile or measles-vaccinated (not recorded which). Both conserved end residues are part of each CDR3. D genes are given only for firm matches. A clone size is listed for some rows: how often the clone was seen (once, few, many), or a class if it is expanded.

>TRDJ2|.|few|TRDV2
CACDTLGSGAAQLFF
TGTGCCTGTGACACCTTGGGGTCCGGGGCAGCACAACTCTTCTTT
>TRDJ1|.|.|TRDV1
CALGPAYPEVAYTDKLIF
TGTGCTCTTGGACCGGCCTATCCTGAGGTGGCTTACACCGATAAACTCATCTTT
>TRDJ3|TRDD3|.|TRDV2
CACDTVLGDTPSSWDTRQMFF
TGCGCCTGTGACACCGTACTGGGGGATACGCCGAGCTCCTGGGACACCCGACAGATGTTTTTC
>TRDJ1|.|.|TRDV2
CACDALGGPTDKLIF
TGTGCCTGTGACGCACTCGGGGGACCTACCGATAAACTCATCTTT
>TRDJ1|TRDD3|.|TRDV2
CACNTIPTGGYSDDKLIF
TGTGCCTGTAATACCATCCCTACTGGGGGATACTCGGACGATAAACTCATCTTT
>TRDJ1|.|few|TRDV3
CAFVYYDGDKLIF
TGTGCCTTTGTATACTATGACGGCGATAAACTCATCTTT
>TRDJ1|.|few|TRDV3
CAFSSPGTDKLIF
TGTGCCTTCAGTTCACCGGGCACCGATAAACTCATCTTT
>TRDJ1|.|few|TRDV1
CALGEPGRGMRGYTDKLIF
TGTGCTCTTGGGGAGCCCGGACGAGGGATGCGGGGGTACACCGATAAACTCATCTTT
>TRDJ1|TRDD3|.|TRDV1
CALVWGMGYTDKLIF
TGTGCTCTTGTTTGGGGGATGGGGTACACCGATAAACTCATCTTT
>TRDJ1|TRDD3|few|TRDV1
CALGEQGNWGIAGKLIF
TGTGCTCTTGGGGAACAGGGGAACTGGGGGATAGCAGGTAAACTCATCTTT
>TRDJ1|TRDD3|medium-sized|TRDV2
CACDGLLGDSGTDKLIF
TGTGCCTGTGACGGCCTACTGGGGGATTCGGGGACCGATAAACTCATCTTT
>TRDJ1|TRDD3|.|TRDV2
CACDTVQDGGTITDKLIF
TGTGCCTGTGACACCGTTCAAGATGGGGGAACCATCACCGATAAACTCATCTTT
>TRDJ1|.|.|TRAV29/DV5
CAATPLFRRYTDKLIF
TGTGCGGCAACGCCATTGTTCCGGAGATACACCGATAAACTCATCTTT
>TRDJ1|.|few|TRDV1
CALGEPGLLLINTDKLIF
TGTGCTCTTGGGGAACCGGGCCTCCTACTTATAAACACCGATAAACTCATCTTT
>TRDJ1|.|.|TRDV2
CACDTLGMGETSDKLIF
TGTGCCTGTGACACTCTCGGGATGGGCGAAACAAGCGATAAACTCATCTTT
>TRDJ1|.|few|TRDV1
CALGVYIKTKLIF
TGTGCTCTTGGGGTCTACATTAAGACGAAACTCATCTTT
>TRDJ1|TRDD3|.|TRDV1
CALGEDPYWGFSTDKLIF
TGTGCTCTTGGGGAAGATCCGTACTGGGGTTTCTCTACCGATAAACTCATCTTT
>TRDJ1|.|few|TRDV1
CALGNPWPSYSFTGSGGFENKLIF
TGTGCTCTTGGGAACCCTTGGCCTTCCTACTCTTTTACCGGGTCTGGGGGATTCGAGAATAAACTCATCTTT
>TRDJ1|.|few|TRDV1
CALSPSLVCRAPTDKLIF
TGTGCTCTAAGTCCTTCCCTCGTTTGTCGGGCGCCCACCGATAAACTCATCTTT
>TRDJ1|TRDD3|.|TRDV2
CACDRRFRWGIRVPVTDKLIF
TGTGCCTGTGACCGAAGATTTCGCTGGGGGATACGGGTGCCGGTCACCGATAAACTCATCTTT
>TRDJ1|TRDD2|.|TRDV1
CALGRFLTRGGSWYTDKLIF
TGTGCTCTTGGCCGCTTCCTAACTCGCGGGGGGTCTTGGTACACCGATAAACTCATCTTT
>TRDJ1|.|few|TRDV2
CACNISADGGSFGGYTDKLIF
TGTGCCTGCAATATCTCCGCGGACGGGGGCTCGTTCGGAGGCTACACCGATAAACTCATCTTT
>TRDJ1|TRDD2|.|TRDV3
CASALSTPFLLISDEMGGLSYTDKLIF
TGTGCCTCTGCTCTCTCAACCCCCTTCCTACTTATTAGCGATGAGATGGGTGGATTGTCGTACACCGATAAACTCATCTTT
>TRDJ1|TRDD3|.|TRDV1
CALGELEGRTGGFTYTDKLIF
TGTGCTCTTGGGGAACTAGAGGGCCGGACTGGGGGATTCACCTACACCGATAAACTCATCTTT
>TRDJ2|.|.|TRDV2
CACDSLSLGQGTAQLFF
TGTGCCTGTGACAGCCTTTCTCTGGGTCAGGGGACAGCACAACTCTTCTTT
>TRDJ1|.|few|TRDV1
CALGGIPPGGYVTDKLIF
TGTGCTCTTGGGGGAATCCCTCCGGGGGGTTATGTCACCGATAAACTCATCTTT
>TRDJ1|.|few|TRDV1
CALGGPMRTRGLIF
TGTGCTCTTGGGGGGCCCATGAGGACCCGCGGACTCATCTTT
>TRDJ3|TRDD3|few|TRDV1
CALGEATTGGYALNSWDTRQMFF
TGTGCTCTTGGGGAGGCCACCACTGGGGGATACGCCCTCAATTCCTGGGACACCCGACAGATGTTTTTC
>TRDJ1|.|.|TRDV1
CALGELHPPWWGGADKLIF
TGTGCTCTTGGGGAACTTCATCCCCCCTGGTGGGGGGGAGCCGATAAACTCATCTTT
>TRDJ1|TRDD3|few|TRDV1
CAPSLFGGYMGPDKLIF
TGTGCTCCTAGCCTTTTTGGGGGATACATGGGCCCCGATAAACTCATCTTT
>TRDJ1|TRDD3|medium-sized|TRDV2
CACDQIRTGGYPGNTDKLIF
TGTGCCTGTGACCAGATTCGTACTGGGGGATACCCAGGGAACACCGATAAACTCATCTTT
>TRDJ2|.|.|TRDV1
CALGELGAFLHPTGGLALTAQLFF
TGTGCTCTTGGGGAACTTGGGGCTTTCCTACACCCGACTGGGGGGCTAGCTTTGACAGCACAACTCTTCTTT
>TRDJ1|.|.|TRDV2
CACDTVGATRGPYTDKLIF
TGTGCCTGTGACACCGTGGGGGCTACGCGGGGCCCGTACACCGATAAACTCATCTTT
>TRDJ3|TRDD3|medium-sized|TRDV2
CACDTLTGGGSWDTRQMFF
TGTGCCTGTGACACCTTGACTGGGGGAGGATCCTGGGACACCCGACAGATGTTTTTC